This passage covers 32 T cell receptor beta chains from one sample sequenced in a study of T cell responses to AZD1222 COVID-19 vaccine. The protocol was immunoSEQ multiplex PCR, while the TCRdb copy is restricted to in-frame clones and leaves out a portion. The sample lists approximately 61,000 clones; around 82% were seen once. The sample here was peripheral blood, taken 28 days after the second AZD1222 dose. The receptors were sampled from an adult who received the AZD1222 COVID-19 vaccine.

This clone was detected only once. J is TRBJ1-5 and V is TRBV20-1; 8 bases agree with TRBD1. The V gene's germline CDR1 is DFQATT and CDR2 SNEGSKA (reference sequence). V dropped 3 bases and J dropped 5; count of bases not matched to a gene: 9. This CDR3 spans 15 amino acids. The DNA of the CDR3 is TGCAGTGCTAGTACCCCCGGACAGGGTCATCAGCCCCAGCATTTT. Amino acids: CSASTPGQGHQPQHF.

The V call is TRBV2, the J call TRBJ1-1; no clear D. V dropped 1 base and J dropped 10 bases, with 22 bases sitting between them. Germline loops: CDR1 SNHLY, CDR2 FYNNEI. CDR3 length: 16 residues. CDR3 nucleotide sequence: TGTGCCAGCAGTGAAGTTAGGTGGGAGGTAGCGGGAAGAGCTTTCTTT. This encodes CASSEVRWEVAGRAFF.

In this sample, this clone turned up once. In nucleotides, the CDR3 is TGTGCCAGCAGTTACACCCACTATGGCTACACCTTC. Translation: CASSYTHYGYTF. The rearrangement joins TRBV6-2 or TRBV6-3 to TRBJ1-2; D call uncertain. Germline values: CDR1 MNHEY, CDR2 SVGEGT. The length of the CDR3 is 12 residues. V was pared by 2 bases and J by 3 bases, with 4 bases between.

The J gene is TRBJ2-7, the V gene TRBV9; 7 bases align to TRBD2. The CDR3 length is 16 residues. Germline V CDR1 and CDR2: SGDLS, YYNGEE. J was trimmed by 5 bases and V by 0 bases; bases with no gene match: 11. The CDR3 nucleotides are TGTGCCAGCAGCGTAGCTGGGGGAGGGCCTTTGGACGAGCAGTACTTC. It is translated as CASSVAGGGPLDEQYF. Full variable domain (missing parts from reference TRBV9 and TRBJ2-7): DSGVTQTPKHLITATGQRVTLRCSPRSGDLSVYWYQQSLDQGLQFLIQYYNGEERAKGNILERFSAQQFPDLHSELNLSSLELGDSALYFCASSVAGGGPLDEQYFGPGTRLTVT.

The genes are TRBV7-9 and TRBJ1-5; perhaps TRBD1 as D (5 bases). The CDR3 consists of 18 residues. Between the trimmed V and J ends, which lost 2 bases and 0 bases, there was a span of 17 bases. Germline CDR1 and CDR2: SEHNR and FQNEAQ (reference sequence). The CDR3 spells CASSLFTRQGFSNQPQHF. The CDR3, as DNA: TGTGCCAGCAGCTTATTTACCCGGCAGGGCTTTAGCAATCAGCCCCAGCATTTT.

This rearrangement joins TRBV7-9 to TRBJ2-5; weak D call: TRBD2 (6 bases). Looked up from germline, CDR1 is SEHNR and CDR2 is FQNEAQ (reference sequence). V shed 5 bases and J shed 3 bases, with 13 bases lying between them. The CDR3 length is 14 residues. The CDR3 DNA reads as TGTGCCAGCAGCCCCCGGGACTCTAAAGAGACCCAGTACTTC. Its protein is CASSPRDSKETQYF. The full variable domain, its missing parts supplied by reference TRBV7-9 and TRBJ2-5, is DTGVSQNPRHKITKRGQNVTFRCDPISEHNRLYWYRQTLGQGPEFLTYFQNEAQLEKSRLLSDRFSAERPKGSFSTLEIQRTEQGDSAMYLCASSPRDSKETQYFGPGTRLLVL.

The V and J genes are TRBV20-1 and TRBJ1-1; D may be TRBD1 (6 bases). Germline-derived CDR1 and CDR2 are DFQATT and SNEGSKA (reference sequence). The CDR3 covers 12 residues. The V end was cut by 3 bases, the J end by 5 bases, with 10 bases between. The CDR3 DNA sequence: TGCAGTGCTAGTGTGAGGGGGACTGAAGCTTTCTTT. Translating gives CSASVRGTEAFF.

The chain joins TRBV7-6 to TRBJ2-2, with D uncertain. The CDR3 covers 14 residues. Trimming removed 3 bases at V and 4 bases at J, with 9 bases between. CDR1 and CDR2 from the germline V gene are SGHVS and FNYEAQ. The CDR3 region is CASSFRVGTGELFF. Written as DNA, the CDR3 is TGTGCCAGCAGCTTTAGAGTTGGCACCGGGGAGCTGTTTTTT.

V and J are TRBV10-3 and TRBJ2-7; 8 bases are shared with TRBD2. Germline assignment: CDR1 ENHRY and CDR2 SYGVKD. The V gene end was trimmed by 2 bases and the J gene end by 3 bases; junction bases not matched to a gene: 9. This CDR3 has 16 amino acids. The CDR3 DNA sequence: TGTGCCATCAGTGAGGCCGGAGCGGGAGCTAACTACGAGCAGTACTTC. Its translation: CAISEAGAGANYEQYF.

The V and J genes are TRBV28 and TRBJ1-2; D is perhaps TRBD1 (6 bases). V was trimmed by 7 bases and J by 7 bases, leaving 19 bases between them. The germline V gene encodes CDR1 MDHEN and CDR2 SYDVKM. The CDR3 loop spans 14 amino acids. The CDR3 spells CASIVGAGERGYTF. CDR3 coding DNA: TGTGCCAGCATCGTAGGGGCAGGGGAGCGTGGCTACACCTTC.

The chain combines TRBV19 with TRBJ2-3; no clear D. The CDR3 length is 16 residues. Deletions cut 1 base from V and 0 bases from J, with 11 bases between. Germline assignment: CDR1 LNHDA and CDR2 SQIVND (reference sequence). The CDR3 reads CASSIGAGPSTDTQYF. CDR3 coding DNA: TGTGCCAGTAGTATAGGTGCAGGCCCTAGCACAGATACGCAGTATTTT. The whole variable domain, remainder taken from reference TRBV19 and TRBJ2-3, is DGGITQSPKYLFRKEGQNVTLSCEQNLNHDAMYWYRQDPGQGLRLIYYSQIVNDFQKGDIAEGYSVSREKKESFPLTVTSAQKNPTAFYLCASSIGAGPSTDTQYFGPGTRLTVL.

The chain uses TRBV6-2 or TRBV6-3 and TRBJ2-7; 7 positions agree with TRBD1. The trim removed 4 bases at V and 0 bases at J, leaving 6 bases unmatched. There are 15 residues in the CDR3. Germline CDR1 reads MNHEY; CDR2 reads SVGEGT. The CDR3 DNA is TGTGCCAGCAGTTCCCCCAGGGGGATCTCCTACGAGCAGTACTTC. Translated: CASSSPRGISYEQYF.

This chain joins TRBV28 and TRBJ2-5; no reliable D call. Germline V gene sequence: CDR1 MDHEN, CDR2 SYDVKM. This CDR3 spans 15 amino acids. Trimming left V 4 bases short and J 5 bases short, with 17 bases between. The CDR3 reads CASSWAARVSETQYF. CDR3 nucleotides: TGTGCCAGCAGTTGGGCGGCGAGAGTGTCGGAGACCCAGTACTTC.

V gene TRBV2 combines with J gene TRBJ1-3; 9 bases map to TRBD1. V lost 8 bases, J lost 2 bases, and 10 bases stayed unmatched. Per the germline V gene, CDR1 is SNHLY and CDR2 is FYNNEI. The CDR3 spans 16 residues. The CDR3 reads CASGSGTGMAGNTIYF. The DNA of the CDR3 is TGTGCCAGCGGATCGGGGACAGGGATGGCTGGAAACACCATATATTTT.

The rearrangement joins TRBV18 to TRBJ2-7; the D is unclear. Trimming took 3 bases from V and 3 from J, leaving 12 bases between them. CDR1 is KGHSH, CDR2 LQKENI, per germline. The CDR3 extends over 14 amino acids. The CDR3 here is CASSPASHLYEQYF. The CDR3 DNA reads TGTGCCAGCTCACCGGCTAGTCACCTCTACGAGCAGTACTTC.

Points on this clone: A junction end diverges from the germline sequence, so it may reflect a read error. The rearrangement links TRBV7-3 to TRBJ2-2; D remains ambiguous. Germline-derived CDR1 and CDR2 are SGHTA and FQGTGA. The CDR3 has 13 amino acids. The CDR3 DNA follows: TGTGCCAGCAGCCTAACAGTGTCCAAGGAGCTGTTTTTT. Translated, it gives CASSLTVSKELFF.

The chain employs TRBV5-1 and TRBJ1-4; weak D call: TRBD1 (5 bases). Trimming left V 0 bases short and J 5 bases short, with 8 bases between. Germline CDR1 SGHRS, CDR2 YFSETQ. The CDR3 has 14 amino acids. In DNA form, the CDR3 reads TGCGCCAGCAGCTTGGTTGGGGGAAATGAAAAACTGTTTTTT. This gives the protein CASSLVGGNEKLFF. Looking up the rest from reference TRBV5-1 and TRBJ1-4 gives the full variable domain: KAGVTQTPRYLIKTRGQQVTLSCSPISGHRSVSWYQQTPGQGLQFLFEYFSETQRNKGNFPGRFSGRQFSNSRSEMNVSTLELGDSALYLCASSLVGGNEKLFFGSGTQLSVL.

The chain employs TRBV19 and TRBJ2-7, with a weak D call TRBD1 (7 bases). The V gene's germline CDR1 is LNHDA and CDR2 SQIVND (reference sequence). This CDR3 comprises 16 residues. Trimming pared 3 bases from V and 7 bases from J, leaving 22 bases between. The CDR3 DNA is TGTGCCAGTAGTATGCCCTTACAGGGGACTCAGGGGGAGCAGTACTTC. Its protein is CASSMPLQGTQGEQYF.

V usage is TRBV7-8 and J usage is TRBJ1-5; D is unclear. The germline V and J ends were trimmed by 1 base and 3 bases, with 16 bases remaining between them. The CDR3 is made up of 17 amino acids. Per the germline V gene, CDR1 is SGHVS and CDR2 is FQNEAQ. The DNA of the CDR3 is TGTGCCAGCAGCTTAGTCTCAGGAGCCCAGGTCAATCAGCCCCAGCATTTT. Protein product: CASSLVSGAQVNQPQHF.

The CDR3 nucleotides are TGTGCCAGCAGTTTAGGTGGACAGGCGCATTCACCCCTCCACTTT. This codes for CASSLGGQAHSPLHF. The chain couples TRBV28 to TRBJ1-6; 7 nucleotides align to TRBD1. V was pared by 2 bases and J by 8 bases, with 6 bases of the junction left unmatched. The germline gives CDR1 MDHEN, CDR2 SYDVKM. There are 15 residues in the CDR3.

The chain recombines TRBV5-1 with TRBJ2-7; TRBD2 might be the D (5 bases). Germline CDR1 and CDR2: SGHRS and YFSETQ. This CDR3 is 13 amino acids long. Deletions cut 1 base from V and 6 bases from J, with 11 bases between. CDR3 protein: CASSLFQAGEQYF. The CDR3, as DNA: TGCGCCAGCAGCTTGTTTCAGGCGGGCGAGCAGTACTTC.

The chain has TRBV2 and TRBJ2-3, with D perhaps TRBD2 (6 bases). The CDR3 contains 14 residues. The ends were cut back, 8 bases at V and 2 bases at J, with 14 bases in the middle. The V gene's germline CDR1 is SNHLY and CDR2 FYNNEI. The CDR3 DNA sequence: TGTGCCAGCCTCCCGCGGGAAGACACAGATACGCAGTATTTT. Translating gives CASLPREDTDTQYF.

J is TRBJ2-5 and V is TRBV6-2 or TRBV6-3; no firm D call. The V gene lost 2 bases and the J gene lost 5 bases, with 6 bases spanning the gap. The germline CDR1 and CDR2 sequences are MNHEY and SVGEGT. CDR3 length equals 12 residues. The CDR3 DNA is TGTGCCAGCAGTTACCCCCCCGAGACCCAGTACTTC. Amino acids: CASSYPPETQYF.

The V call is TRBV7-8, the J call TRBJ2-7, with D possibly being TRBD2 (7 bases). CDR1 and CDR2 (germline): SGHVS, FQNEAQ. Trimming left V 5 bases short and J 6 bases short, with 17 bases between. The CDR3 length is 14 residues. The CDR3 bases are TGTGCCAGCAGCCTCGAGGGGGGGGGCTCCGAGCAGTACTTC. Protein sequence: CASSLEGGGSEQYF.

The rearrangement links TRBV6-5 to TRBJ2-7; 14 bases map to TRBD2. Germline loops: CDR1 MNHEY, CDR2 SVGAGI. Losses at the gene ends were 5 bases for V and 7 bases for J; bases not matched to a gene: 4. The CDR3 runs 14 residues. CDR3 protein: CASSPGLAGVEQYF. In nucleotides, the CDR3 is TGTGCCAGCAGTCCGGGACTAGCGGGAGTTGAGCAGTACTTC.

The genes are TRBV6-5 and TRBJ2-7; 10 bases fit TRBD1. This CDR3 contains 14 residues. J gave up 3 bases and V 6 bases, and 5 bases lay outside the gene matches. In germline, CDR1 is MNHEY, CDR2 SVGAGI. CDR3: CASSPGQGLYEQYF. The CDR3 DNA is TGTGCCAGCAGCCCGGGACAGGGGCTCTACGAGCAGTACTTC.

The chain recombines TRBV30 with TRBJ2-5; 7 nucleotides line up with TRBD2. The CDR3 loop spans 15 amino acids. V gave up 0 bases and J gave up 5 bases; unmatched junction bases: 9. Germline values: CDR1 GTSNPN, CDR2 SVGIG (reference sequence). CDR3 nucleotides: TGTGCCTGGAGTGTCCCCAGCGGGACGTACGAGACCCAGTACTTC. Its translation is CAWSVPSGTYETQYF. Looking up the rest from reference TRBV30 and TRBJ2-5 gives the full variable domain: SQTIHQWPATLVQPVGSPLSLECTVEGTSNPNLYWYRQAAGRGLQLLFYSVGIGQISSEVPQNLSASRPQDRQFILSSKKLLLSDSGFYLCAWSVPSGTYETQYFGPGTRLLVL.

This chain connects TRBV9 to TRBJ2-2; D might be TRBD1 or TRBD2, each matching 5 bases. This CDR3 has 15 amino acids. Germline-derived CDR1 and CDR2 are SGDLS and YYNGEE. V lost 2 bases, J lost 0 bases, and 8 bases lay in between. The CDR3 bases are TGTGCCAGCAGCGTTGGGACGGCGAACACCGGGGAGCTGTTTTTT. Its protein product is CASSVGTANTGELFF.

The V and J genes are TRBV5-1 and TRBJ2-3; the D gene is possibly TRBD1 (6 bases). CDR3 size: 14 residues. Trimming removed 4 bases at V and 5 bases at J, with 14 bases between. Germline V gene data show CDR1 as SGHRS and CDR2 as YFSETQ. DNA of the CDR3: TGCGCCAGCAGCGGGGGCGGTGGGCAAGATACGCAGTATTTT. Translation gives CASSGGGGQDTQYF.

The chain links TRBV19 to TRBJ2-1, with 11 bases matching TRBD2. Germline loops: CDR1 LNHDA, CDR2 SQIVND (reference sequence). This CDR3 is built from 14 residues. J lost 8 bases, V lost 5 bases, and 5 bases had no gene match. CDR3 sequence reads: CASSLTSGRYEQFF. In nucleotides, the CDR3 is TGTGCCAGTAGTTTAACTAGCGGGAGATATGAGCAGTTCTTC. Together with reference TRBV19 and TRBJ2-1, the CDR3 gives the full variable domain: DGGITQSPKYLFRKEGQNVTLSCEQNLNHDAMYWYRQDPGQGLRLIYYSQIVNDFQKGDIAEGYSVSREKKESFPLTVTSAQKNPTAFYLCASSLTSGRYEQFFGPGTRLTVL.

This chain uses TRBV7-9 with TRBJ2-2; 8 bases map to TRBD1. The CDR3 consists of 14 residues. The trim removed 4 bases at V and 6 bases at J, leaving 4 bases unmatched. The germline CDR1 and CDR2 sequences are SEHNR and FQNEAQ (reference sequence). The CDR3 spells CASSSDRGSGELFF. As DNA, the CDR3 is TGTGCCAGCAGCTCCGACAGGGGCTCCGGGGAGCTGTTTTTT.

This chain uses TRBV7-2 with TRBJ2-7; no definite D call. The CDR3 is 16 amino acids. Germline V lookup: CDR1 SGHTA, CDR2 FQGNSA. The V gene lost 0 bases and the J gene lost 3 bases, with 15 bases spanning the gap. CDR3 DNA sequence: TGTGCCAGCAGCTTAGCCCCAGCTAACGATTTCTACGAGCAGTACTTC. It is translated as CASSLAPANDFYEQYF.